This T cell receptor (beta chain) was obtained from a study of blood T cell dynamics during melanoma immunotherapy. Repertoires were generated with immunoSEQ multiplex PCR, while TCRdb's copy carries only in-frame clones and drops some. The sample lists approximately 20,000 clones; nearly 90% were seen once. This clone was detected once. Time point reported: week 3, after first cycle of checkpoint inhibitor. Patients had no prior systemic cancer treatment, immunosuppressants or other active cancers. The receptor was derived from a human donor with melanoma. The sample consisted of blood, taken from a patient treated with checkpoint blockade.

Here the CDR3 DNA reads TGTGCCAGCAGTACAAGGAGGGGGGGCTACGAGCAGTACTTC. This translates into CASSTRRGGYEQYF. The chain employs TRBV6-5 and TRBJ2-5, with a possible D match to TRBD2 (7 bases). The J call may not be correct, given that the DNA end is closer to TRBJ2-7. The germline CDR1 and CDR2 sequences are MNHEY and SVGAGI. The CDR3 spans 14 residues.